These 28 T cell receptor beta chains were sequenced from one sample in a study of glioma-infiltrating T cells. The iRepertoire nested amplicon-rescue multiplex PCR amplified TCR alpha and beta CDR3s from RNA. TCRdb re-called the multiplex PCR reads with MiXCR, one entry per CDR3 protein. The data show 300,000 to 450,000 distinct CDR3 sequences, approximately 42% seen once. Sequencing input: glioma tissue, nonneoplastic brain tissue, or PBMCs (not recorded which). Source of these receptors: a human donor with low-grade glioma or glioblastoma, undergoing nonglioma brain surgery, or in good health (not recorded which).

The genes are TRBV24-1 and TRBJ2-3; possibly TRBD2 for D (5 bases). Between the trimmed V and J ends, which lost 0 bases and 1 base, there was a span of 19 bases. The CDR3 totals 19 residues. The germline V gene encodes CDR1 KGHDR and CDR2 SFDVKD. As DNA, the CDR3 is TGTGCCACCAGTGATTTGCAACCCGGGGAATCTCTACGCACAGATACGCAGTATTTT. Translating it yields CATSDLQPGESLRTDTQYF.

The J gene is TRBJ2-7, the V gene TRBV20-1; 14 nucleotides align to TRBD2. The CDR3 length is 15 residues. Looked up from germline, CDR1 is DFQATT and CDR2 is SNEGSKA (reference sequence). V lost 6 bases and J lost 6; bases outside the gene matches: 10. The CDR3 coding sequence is TGCAGTGCCAGCACCCCGGGACTAGCGGGAGTCGAGCAGTACTTC. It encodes CSASTPGLAGVEQYF.

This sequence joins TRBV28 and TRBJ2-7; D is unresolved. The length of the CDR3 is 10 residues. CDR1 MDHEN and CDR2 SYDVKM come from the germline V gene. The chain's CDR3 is CADVFYEQYF. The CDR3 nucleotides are TGTGCGGACGTATTTTACGAGCAGTACTTC. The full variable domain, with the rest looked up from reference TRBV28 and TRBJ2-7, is DVKVTQSSRYLVKRTGEKVFLECVQDMDHENMFWYRQDPGLGLRLIYFSYDVKMKEKGDIPEGYSVSREKKERFSLILESASTNQTSMYLCADVFYEQYFGPGTRLTVT.

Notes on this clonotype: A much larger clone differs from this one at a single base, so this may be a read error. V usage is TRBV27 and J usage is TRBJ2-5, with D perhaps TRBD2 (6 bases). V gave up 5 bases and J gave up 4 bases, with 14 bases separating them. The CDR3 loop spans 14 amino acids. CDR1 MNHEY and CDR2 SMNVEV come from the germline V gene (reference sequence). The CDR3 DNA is TGTGCCAGCAGTCCGTGGATTAGCGGAGAGACCCAGTACTTC. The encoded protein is CASSPWISGETQYF.

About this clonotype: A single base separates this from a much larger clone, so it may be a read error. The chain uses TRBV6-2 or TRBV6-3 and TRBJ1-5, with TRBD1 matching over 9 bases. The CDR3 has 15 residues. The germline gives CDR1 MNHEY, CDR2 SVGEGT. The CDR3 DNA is TGTGCCAGCACCTTACAGGGGGCCAGCAATCAGTCCCAGCATTTT. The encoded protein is CASTLQGASNQSQHF.

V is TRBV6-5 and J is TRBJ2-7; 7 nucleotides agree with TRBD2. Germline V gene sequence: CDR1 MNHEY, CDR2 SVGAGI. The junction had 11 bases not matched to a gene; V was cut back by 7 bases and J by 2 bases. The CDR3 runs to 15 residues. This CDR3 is CASTPGGNPAYEQYF. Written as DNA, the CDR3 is TGTGCCAGCACCCCGGGGGGAAACCCTGCCTACGAGCAGTACTTC.

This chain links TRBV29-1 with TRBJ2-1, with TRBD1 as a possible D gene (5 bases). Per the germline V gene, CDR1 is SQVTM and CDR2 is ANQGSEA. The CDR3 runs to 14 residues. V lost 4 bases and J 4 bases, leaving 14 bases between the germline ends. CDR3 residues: CSVGRRVSYNEQFF. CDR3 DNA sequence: TGCAGCGTTGGTCGCAGGGTATCTTACAATGAGCAGTTCTTC.

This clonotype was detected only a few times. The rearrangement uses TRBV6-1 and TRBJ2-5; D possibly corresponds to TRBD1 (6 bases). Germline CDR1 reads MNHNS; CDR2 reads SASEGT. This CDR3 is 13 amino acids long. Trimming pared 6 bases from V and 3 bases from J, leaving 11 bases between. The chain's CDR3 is CASRGAAEETQYF. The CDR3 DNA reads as TGTGCCAGCAGGGGGGCTGCGGAAGAGACCCAGTACTTC.

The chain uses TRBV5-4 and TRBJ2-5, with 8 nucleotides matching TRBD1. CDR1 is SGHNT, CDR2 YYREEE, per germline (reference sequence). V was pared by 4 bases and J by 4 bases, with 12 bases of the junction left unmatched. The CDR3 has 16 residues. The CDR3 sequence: CASSTNSGGFGETQYF. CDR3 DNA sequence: TGTGCCAGCAGCACAAATTCAGGGGGCTTCGGAGAGACCCAGTACTTC.

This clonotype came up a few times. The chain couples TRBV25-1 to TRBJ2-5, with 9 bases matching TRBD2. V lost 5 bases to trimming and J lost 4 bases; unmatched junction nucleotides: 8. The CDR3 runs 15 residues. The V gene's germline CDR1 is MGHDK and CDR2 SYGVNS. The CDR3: CASSTFGTSRETQYF. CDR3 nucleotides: TGTGCCAGCAGTACCTTCGGGACTAGCAGAGAGACCCAGTACTTC.

Written as DNA, the CDR3 is TGCGCCAGCAGCCAAGTGGCGGGAGGCTGGTACGAGCAGTACTTC. Translated: CASSQVAGGWYEQYF. The chain carries TRBV4-1 and TRBJ2-7; 8 bases are a match to TRBD2. The CDR3 is 15 residues long. V trimming: 1 base; J trimming: 4 bases; junction bases outside the gene matches: 6. Germline CDR1 MGHRA, CDR2 YSYEKL.

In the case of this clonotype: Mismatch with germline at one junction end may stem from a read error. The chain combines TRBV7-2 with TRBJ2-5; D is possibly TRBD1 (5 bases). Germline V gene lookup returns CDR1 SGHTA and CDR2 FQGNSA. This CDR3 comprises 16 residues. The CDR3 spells CASSLHFGARQETQYF. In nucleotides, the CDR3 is TGTGCCAGCAGCTTACATTTTGGGGCGCGCCAAGAGACACAGTACTTC.

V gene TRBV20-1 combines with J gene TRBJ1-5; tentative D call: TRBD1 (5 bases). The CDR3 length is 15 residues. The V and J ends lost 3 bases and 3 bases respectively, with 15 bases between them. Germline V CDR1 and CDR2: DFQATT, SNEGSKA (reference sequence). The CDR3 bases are TGCAGTGCTAGCCCCATGGGGGGGGACAATCAGCCCCAGCATTTT. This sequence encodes CSASPMGGDNQPQHF.

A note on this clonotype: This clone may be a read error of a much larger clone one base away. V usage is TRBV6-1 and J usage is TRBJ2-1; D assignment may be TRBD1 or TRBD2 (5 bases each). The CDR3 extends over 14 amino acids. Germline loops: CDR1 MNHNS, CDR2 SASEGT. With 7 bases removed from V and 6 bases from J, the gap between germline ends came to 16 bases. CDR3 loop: CASKSGAGFNEQFF. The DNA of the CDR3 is TGTGCCAGCAAATCCGGGGCAGGCTTCAATGAGCAGTTCTTC.

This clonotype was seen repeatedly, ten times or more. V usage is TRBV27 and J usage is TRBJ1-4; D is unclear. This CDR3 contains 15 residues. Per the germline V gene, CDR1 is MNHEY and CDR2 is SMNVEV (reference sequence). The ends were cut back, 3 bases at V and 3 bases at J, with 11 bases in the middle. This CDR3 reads CASSLSWSSNEKLFF. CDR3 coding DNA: TGTGCCAGCAGTTTGTCTTGGAGTTCTAATGAAAAACTGTTTTTT.

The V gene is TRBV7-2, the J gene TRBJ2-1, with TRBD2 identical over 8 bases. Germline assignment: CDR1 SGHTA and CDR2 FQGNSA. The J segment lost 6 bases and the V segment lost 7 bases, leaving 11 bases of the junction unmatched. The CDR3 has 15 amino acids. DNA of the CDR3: TGTGCCAGCAACCGCGGGCTAGCGGGCGTCAATGAGCAGTTCTTC. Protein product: CASNRGLAGVNEQFF.

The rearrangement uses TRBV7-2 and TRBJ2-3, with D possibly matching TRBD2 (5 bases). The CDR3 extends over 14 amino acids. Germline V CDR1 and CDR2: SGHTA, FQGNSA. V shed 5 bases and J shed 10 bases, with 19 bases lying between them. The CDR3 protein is CASSSTPDSKAQYF. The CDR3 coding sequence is TGTGCCAGCAGCAGTACCCCGGACTCGAAGGCGCAGTATTTT.

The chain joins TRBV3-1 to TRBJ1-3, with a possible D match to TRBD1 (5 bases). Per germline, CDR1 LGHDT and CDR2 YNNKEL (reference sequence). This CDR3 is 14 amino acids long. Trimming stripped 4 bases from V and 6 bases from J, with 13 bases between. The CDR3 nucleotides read TGTGCCAGCAGCCCACGGGAGGGACCAAACACCATATATTTT. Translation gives CASSPREGPNTIYF. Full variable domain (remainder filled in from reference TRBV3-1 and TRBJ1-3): DTAVSQTPKYLVTQMGNDKSIKCEQNLGHDTMYWYKQDSKKFLKIMFSYNNKELIINETVPNRFSPKSPDKAHLNLHINSLELGDSAVYFCASSPREGPNTIYFGEGSWLTVV.

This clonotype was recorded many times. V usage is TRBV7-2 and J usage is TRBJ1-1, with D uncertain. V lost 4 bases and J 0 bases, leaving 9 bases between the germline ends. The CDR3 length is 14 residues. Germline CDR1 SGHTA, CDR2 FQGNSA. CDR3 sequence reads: CASSYWIMNTEAFF. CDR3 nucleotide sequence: TGTGCCAGCAGCTATTGGATAATGAACACTGAAGCTTTCTTT.

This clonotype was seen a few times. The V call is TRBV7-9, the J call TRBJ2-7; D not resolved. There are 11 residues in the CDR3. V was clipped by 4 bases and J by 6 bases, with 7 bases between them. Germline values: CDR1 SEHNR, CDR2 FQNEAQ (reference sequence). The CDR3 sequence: CASSYEAEQYF. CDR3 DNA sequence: TGTGCCAGCAGCTATGAGGCCGAGCAGTACTTC. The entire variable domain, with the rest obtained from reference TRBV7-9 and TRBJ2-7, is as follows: DTGVSQNPRHKITKRGQNVTFRCDPISEHNRLYWYRQTLGQGPEFLTYFQNEAQLEKSRLLSDRFSAERPKGSFSTLEIQRTEQGDSAMYLCASSYEAEQYFGPGTRLTVT.

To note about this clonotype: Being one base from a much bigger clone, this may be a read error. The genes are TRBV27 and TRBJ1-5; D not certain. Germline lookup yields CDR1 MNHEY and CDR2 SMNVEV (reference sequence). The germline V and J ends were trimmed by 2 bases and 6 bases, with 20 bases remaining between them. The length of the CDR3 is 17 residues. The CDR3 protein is CASSLILDPTGVQPQHF. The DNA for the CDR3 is TGTGCCAGCAGTTTAATTCTGGACCCAACTGGAGTTCAGCCCCAGCATTTT.

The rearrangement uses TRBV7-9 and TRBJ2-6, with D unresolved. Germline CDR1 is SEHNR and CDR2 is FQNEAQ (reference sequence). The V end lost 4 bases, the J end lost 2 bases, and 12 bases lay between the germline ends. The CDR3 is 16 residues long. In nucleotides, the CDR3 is TGTGCCAGCAGCTCCGCCCTCGATGCTGGGGCCAACGTCCTGACTTTC. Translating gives CASSSALDAGANVLTF.

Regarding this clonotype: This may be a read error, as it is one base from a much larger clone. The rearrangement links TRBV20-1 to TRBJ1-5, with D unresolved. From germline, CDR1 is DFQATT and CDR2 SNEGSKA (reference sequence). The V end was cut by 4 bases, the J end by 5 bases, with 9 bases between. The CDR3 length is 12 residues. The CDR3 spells CSATVGDQPQHF. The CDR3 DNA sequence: TGCAGTGCTACAGTTGGGGATCAGCCCCAGCATTTT.

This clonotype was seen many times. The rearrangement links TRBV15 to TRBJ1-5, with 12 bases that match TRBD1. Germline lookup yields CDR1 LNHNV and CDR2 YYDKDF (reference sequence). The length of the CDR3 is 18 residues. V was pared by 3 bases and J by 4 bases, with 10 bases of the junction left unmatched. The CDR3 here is CATSSRDRGQLWNQPQHF. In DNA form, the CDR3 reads TGTGCCACCAGCAGCAGGGACAGGGGGCAATTATGGAATCAGCCCCAGCATTTT.

CDR3 DNA: TGTGCCACCAGAAGGCTCACCTCGATAAAGTACTTC. Its translation: CATRRLTSIKYF. This rearrangement joins TRBV28 to TRBJ2-7; D call uncertain. Trimming took off 10 bases at V and 11 bases at J, with 21 bases between the two ends. This CDR3 contains 12 residues. The germline gives CDR1 MDHEN, CDR2 SYDVKM.

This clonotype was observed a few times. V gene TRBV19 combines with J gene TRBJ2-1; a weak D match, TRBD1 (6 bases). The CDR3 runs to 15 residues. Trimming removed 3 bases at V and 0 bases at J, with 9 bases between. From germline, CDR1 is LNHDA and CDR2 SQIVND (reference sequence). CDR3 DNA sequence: TGTGCCAGTAGTATGCAGGGGACCTCCTACAATGAGCAGTTCTTC. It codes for CASSMQGTSYNEQFF.

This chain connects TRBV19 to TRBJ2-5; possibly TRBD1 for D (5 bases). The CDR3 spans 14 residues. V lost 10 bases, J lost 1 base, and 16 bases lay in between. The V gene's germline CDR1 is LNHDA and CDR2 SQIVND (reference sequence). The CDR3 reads CAIGAEKGQETQYF. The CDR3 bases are TGTGCCATAGGGGCGGAGAAAGGCCAAGAGACCCAGTACTTC.

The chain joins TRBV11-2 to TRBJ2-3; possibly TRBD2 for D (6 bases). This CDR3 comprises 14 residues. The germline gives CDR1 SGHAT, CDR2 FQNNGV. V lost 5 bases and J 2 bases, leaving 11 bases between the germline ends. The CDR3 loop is CASSPTSPTDTQYF. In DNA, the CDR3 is TGTGCCAGCAGCCCTACTAGCCCCACAGATACGCAGTATTTT. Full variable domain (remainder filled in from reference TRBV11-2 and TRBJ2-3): EAGVAQSPRYKIIEKRQSVAFWCNPISGHATLYWYQQILGQGPKLLIQFQNNGVVDDSQLPKDRFSAERLKGVDSTLKIQPAKLEDSAVYLCASSPTSPTDTQYFGPGTRLTVL.